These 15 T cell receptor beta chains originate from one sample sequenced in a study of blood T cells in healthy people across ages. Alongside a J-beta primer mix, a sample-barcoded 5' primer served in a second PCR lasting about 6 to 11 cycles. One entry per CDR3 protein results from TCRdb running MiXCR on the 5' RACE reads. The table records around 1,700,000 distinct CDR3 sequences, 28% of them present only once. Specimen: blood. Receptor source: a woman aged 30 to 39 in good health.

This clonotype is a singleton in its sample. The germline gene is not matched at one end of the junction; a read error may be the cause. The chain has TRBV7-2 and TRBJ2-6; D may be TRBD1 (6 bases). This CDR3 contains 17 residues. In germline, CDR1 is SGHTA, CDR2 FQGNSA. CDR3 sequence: CAGSLGGLISGANVLTF. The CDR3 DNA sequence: TGTGCCGGCAGCTTAGGGGGTCTAATCTCTGGGGCCAACGTCCTGACTTTC.

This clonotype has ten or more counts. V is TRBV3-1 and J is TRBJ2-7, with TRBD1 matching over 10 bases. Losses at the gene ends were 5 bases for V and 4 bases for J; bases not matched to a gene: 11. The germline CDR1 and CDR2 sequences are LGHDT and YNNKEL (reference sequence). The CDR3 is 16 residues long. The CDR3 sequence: CASSSRTGQGLYEQYF. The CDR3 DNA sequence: TGTGCCAGCAGCTCAAGAACGGGACAGGGGCTATACGAGCAGTACTTC.

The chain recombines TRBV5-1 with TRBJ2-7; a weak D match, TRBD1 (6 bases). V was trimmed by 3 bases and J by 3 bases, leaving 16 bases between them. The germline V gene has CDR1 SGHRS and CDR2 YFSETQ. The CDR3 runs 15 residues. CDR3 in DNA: TGCGCCAGCAGCTCGGCCCCGGACAGCTACTACGAGCAGTACTTC. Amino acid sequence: CASSSAPDSYYEQYF.

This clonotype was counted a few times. CDR3 bases: TGCGCCAGCAGCGCCCAAACCAAAAACATTCAGTACTTC. It encodes CASSAQTKNIQYF. The chain has TRBV5-1 and TRBJ2-4, with unresolved D. Germline loops: CDR1 SGHRS, CDR2 YFSETQ. V lost 4 bases, J lost 2 bases, and 7 bases lay in between. CDR3 length: 13 amino acids. The entire variable domain, with the rest obtained from reference TRBV5-1 and TRBJ2-4, is as follows: KAGVTQTPRYLIKTRGQQVTLSCSPISGHRSVSWYQQTPGQGLQFLFEYFSETQRNKGNFPGRFSGRQFSNSRSEMNVSTLELGDSALYLCASSAQTKNIQYFGAGTRLSVL.

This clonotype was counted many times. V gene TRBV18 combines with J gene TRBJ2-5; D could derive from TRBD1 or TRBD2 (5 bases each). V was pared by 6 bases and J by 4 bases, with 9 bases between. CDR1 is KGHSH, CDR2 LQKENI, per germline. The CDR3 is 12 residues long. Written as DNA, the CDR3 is TGTGCCAGCTCCTGGGGGACAGAGACCCAGTACTTC. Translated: CASSWGTETQYF.

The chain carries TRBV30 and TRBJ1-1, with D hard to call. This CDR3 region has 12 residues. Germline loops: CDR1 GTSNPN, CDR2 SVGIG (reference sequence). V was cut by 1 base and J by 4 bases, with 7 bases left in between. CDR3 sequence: CAWSGQFTEAFF. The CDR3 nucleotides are TGTGCCTGGAGTGGGCAGTTCACTGAAGCTTTCTTT.

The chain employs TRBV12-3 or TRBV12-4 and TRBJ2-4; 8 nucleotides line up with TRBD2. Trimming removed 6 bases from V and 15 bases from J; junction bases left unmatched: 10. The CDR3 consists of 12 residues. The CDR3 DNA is TGTGCCAGCAGGACCCCGGGACTAGGCGCGTACTTC. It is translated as CASRTPGLGAYF.

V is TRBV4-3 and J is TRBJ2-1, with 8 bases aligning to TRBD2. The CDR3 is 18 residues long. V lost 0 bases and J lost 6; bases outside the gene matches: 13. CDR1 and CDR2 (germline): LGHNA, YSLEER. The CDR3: CASSQEPLSGTLLNEQFF. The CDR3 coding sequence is TGCGCCAGCAGCCAAGAGCCGCTTAGCGGGACCCTGCTCAATGAGCAGTTCTTC.

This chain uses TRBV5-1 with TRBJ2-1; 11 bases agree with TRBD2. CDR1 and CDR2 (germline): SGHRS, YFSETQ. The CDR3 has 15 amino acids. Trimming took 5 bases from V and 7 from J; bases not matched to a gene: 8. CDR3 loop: CASSWGLADWNEQFF. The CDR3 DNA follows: TGCGCCAGCAGTTGGGGACTAGCGGATTGGAATGAGCAGTTCTTC.

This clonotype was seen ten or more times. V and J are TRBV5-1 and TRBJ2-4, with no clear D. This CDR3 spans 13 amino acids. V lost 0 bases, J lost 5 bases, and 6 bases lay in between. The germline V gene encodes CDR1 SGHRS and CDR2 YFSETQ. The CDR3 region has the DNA TGCGCCAGCAGCTTGGGTGGGGAAAACATTCAGTACTTC. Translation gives CASSLGGENIQYF.

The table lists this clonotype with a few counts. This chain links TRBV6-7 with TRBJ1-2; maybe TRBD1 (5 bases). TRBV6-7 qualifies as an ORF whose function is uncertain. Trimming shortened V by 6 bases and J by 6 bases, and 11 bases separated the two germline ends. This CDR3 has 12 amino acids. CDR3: CASRPRQNGYTF. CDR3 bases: TGTGCCAGCAGGCCGAGACAGAATGGCTACACCTTC.

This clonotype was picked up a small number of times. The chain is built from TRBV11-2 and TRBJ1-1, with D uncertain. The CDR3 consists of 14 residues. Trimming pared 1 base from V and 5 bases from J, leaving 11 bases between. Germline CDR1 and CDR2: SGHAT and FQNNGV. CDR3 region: CASSLVGDATEAFF. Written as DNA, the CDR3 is TGTGCCAGCAGCTTAGTCGGGGATGCGACTGAAGCTTTCTTT.

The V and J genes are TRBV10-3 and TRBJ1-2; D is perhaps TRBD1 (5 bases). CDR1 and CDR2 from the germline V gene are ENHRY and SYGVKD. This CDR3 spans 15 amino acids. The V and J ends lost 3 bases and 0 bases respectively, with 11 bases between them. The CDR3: CAISDETTANYGYTF. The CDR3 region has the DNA TGTGCCATCAGTGATGAAACGACAGCTAACTATGGCTACACCTTC.

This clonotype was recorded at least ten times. The CDR3 loop is CAISESFYPAAGQYF. CDR3 in DNA: TGTGCCATCAGTGAGTCCTTTTACCCCGCCGCGGGGCAGTACTTC. V usage is TRBV10-3 and J usage is TRBJ2-7; a weak D match, TRBD2 (5 bases). V was shortened by 0 bases and J by 9 bases, with 18 bases between the two germline ends. CDR1 and CDR2 from the germline V gene are ENHRY and SYGVKD. The CDR3 covers 15 residues.

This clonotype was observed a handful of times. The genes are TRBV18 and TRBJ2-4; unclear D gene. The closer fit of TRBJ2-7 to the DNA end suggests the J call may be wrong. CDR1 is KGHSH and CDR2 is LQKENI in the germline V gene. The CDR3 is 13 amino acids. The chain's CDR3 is CASSPTEYYEQYF. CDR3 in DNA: TGTGCCAGCTCACCTACAGAGTACTACGAGCAGTACTTC.